Listed here are 18 T cell receptor beta chains from one sample, sequenced in a study of OX40 agonist ivuxolimab in advanced cancers. TCRdb's copy holds only in-frame clones and misses some; the assay was immunoSEQ multiplex PCR. Of under 35,000 clones in the sample, less than 80% were seen once. The sample here was CD4+ or CD8+ T cells sorted from blood, taken in a trial of the OX40 agonist ivuxolimab. These receptors all stem from an adult with an advanced solid tumor such as melanoma, head and neck, liver or kidney cancer.

The V call is TRBV9, the J call TRBJ1-5, with D hard to call. CDR3 size: 15 residues. In germline, CDR1 is SGDLS, CDR2 YYNGEE. Between the trimmed V and J ends, which lost 0 bases and 7 bases, there was a span of 14 bases. CDR3 protein: CASSVGPGKAQPQHF. CDR3 in DNA: TGTGCCAGCAGCGTAGGTCCCGGGAAGGCCCAGCCCCAGCATTTT.

The genes are TRBV5-1 and TRBJ2-3; D gene ambiguous. The length of the CDR3 is 14 residues. Trimming cost V 4 bases and J 2 bases, with 11 bases left between them. Germline lookup yields CDR1 SGHRS and CDR2 YFSETQ. The CDR3, as DNA: TGCGCCAGCAGCCCCGGGCGTTCCACAGATACGCAGTATTTT. It encodes CASSPGRSTDTQYF.

The V gene is TRBV18, the J gene TRBJ1-1, with D possibly matching TRBD1 (6 bases). The CDR3 has 13 residues. Per germline, CDR1 KGHSH and CDR2 LQKENI. V shed 10 bases and J shed 7 bases, with 19 bases lying between them. CDR3 residues: CATREGVRGEAFF. For the CDR3, the DNA is TGTGCCACTCGAGAGGGGGTTAGAGGTGAAGCTTTCTTT.

V usage is TRBV14 and J usage is TRBJ1-4; D is uncertain. In germline, CDR1 is SGHDN, CDR2 FVKESK. The germline V and J ends were trimmed by 4 bases and 4 bases, with 7 bases remaining between them. This CDR3 is 13 amino acids long. DNA of the CDR3: TGTGCCAGCAGCCGCCAGTTTAATGAAAAACTGTTTTTT. Residues: CASSRQFNEKLFF.

This rearrangement joins TRBV29-1 to TRBJ2-5; either TRBD1 or TRBD2 may fit D (6 bases each). V was shortened by 3 bases and J by 5 bases, with 16 bases between the two germline ends. CDR1 is SQVTM, CDR2 ANQGSEA, per germline. This CDR3 has 14 amino acids. CDR3 region: CSVDVPGAHETQYF. The CDR3 coding sequence is TGCAGCGTTGATGTGCCGGGGGCGCACGAGACCCAGTACTTC.

The rearrangement uses TRBV9 and TRBJ2-2; 11 bases map to TRBD1. V dropped 2 bases and J dropped 7; count of bases not matched to a gene: 4. The germline V gene has CDR1 SGDLS and CDR2 YYNGEE. The CDR3 is 15 amino acids. CDR3 protein: CASSVGQGGFGELFF. The CDR3 nucleotides read TGTGCCAGCAGCGTGGGACAGGGGGGGTTCGGGGAGCTGTTTTTT.

The V and J genes are TRBV15 and TRBJ2-7; D not resolved. Trimming removed 0 bases at V and 4 bases at J, with 10 bases between. CDR3 length: 14 amino acids. Looked up from germline, CDR1 is LNHNV and CDR2 is YYDKDF (reference sequence). CDR3 loop: CATSRDWESYEQYF. CDR3 DNA sequence: TGTGCCACCAGCAGAGACTGGGAAAGTTACGAGCAGTACTTC.

V and J are TRBV4-1 and TRBJ1-1; D might be TRBD1 (6 bases). V lost 3 bases and J 2 bases, leaving 13 bases between the germline ends. The germline V gene encodes CDR1 MGHRA and CDR2 YSYEKL. The CDR3 consists of 15 residues. The CDR3: CASSQDSLENTEAFF. CDR3 in DNA: TGCGCCAGCAGCCAGGACAGCCTGGAAAACACTGAAGCTTTCTTT.

This clone is judged medium-sized. The chain combines TRBV7-9 with TRBJ1-2; a weak D match, TRBD1 (6 bases). This CDR3 comprises 16 residues. Germline V CDR1 and CDR2: SEHNR, FQNEAQ (reference sequence). Trimming took off 10 bases at V and 0 bases at J, with 21 bases between the two ends. The CDR3 DNA reads TGTGCCACAGCCCCTACAGGGACGGAGGCTAACTATGGCTACACCTTC. Translation gives CATAPTGTEANYGYTF.

This chain uses TRBV11-2 with TRBJ2-1; 12 positions agree with TRBD2. The CDR3 has 15 residues. CDR1 and CDR2 (germline): SGHAT, FQNNGV. The junction had 5 bases not matched to a gene; V was cut back by 3 bases and J by 8 bases. The CDR3 loop reads CASSFPSGGAYEQFF. The CDR3 coding sequence is TGTGCCAGCAGCTTCCCTAGCGGGGGGGCGTATGAGCAGTTCTTC.

The chain uses TRBV6-1 and TRBJ2-3; D assignment may be TRBD1 or TRBD2 (5 bases each). There are 15 residues in the CDR3. In germline, CDR1 is MNHNS, CDR2 SASEGT. Trimming pared 5 bases from V and 0 bases from J, leaving 12 bases between. This CDR3 reads CASSSGRPSTDTQYF. Written as DNA, the CDR3 is TGTGCCAGCAGTTCGGGACGGCCTAGCACAGATACGCAGTATTTT.

In DNA, the CDR3 is TGTGCCAGTAGTATCGGGGATAATGAGGCTTTCTTT. Encoded protein: CASSIGDNEAFF. This chain links TRBV19 with TRBJ1-1; D is uncertain. This CDR3 is built from 12 residues. Germline CDR1 reads LNHDA; CDR2 reads SQIVND (reference sequence). V was pared by 3 bases and J by 11 bases, with 13 bases between. The variable domain in full, with the rest retrieved from reference TRBV19 and TRBJ1-1, is DGGITQSPKYLFRKEGQNVTLSCEQNLNHDAMYWYRQDPGQGLRLIYYSQIVNDFQKGDIAEGYSVSREKKESFPLTVTSAQKNPTAFYLCASSIGDNEAFFGQGTRLTVV.

This clone was seen more than once but under ten times. The genes are TRBV7-9 and TRBJ1-1; D is perhaps TRBD1 (5 bases). The CDR3 contains 15 residues. V lost 5 bases, J lost 1 base, and 14 bases lay in between. From germline, CDR1 is SEHNR and CDR2 FQNEAQ (reference sequence). The CDR3 sequence: CASSPGGGWNTEAFF. DNA for the CDR3: TGTGCCAGCAGCCCCGGTGGGGGGTGGAACACTGAAGCTTTCTTT.

The genes are TRBV7-9 and TRBJ1-1, with 7 nucleotides matching TRBD1. V lost 5 bases to trimming and J lost 6 bases; unmatched junction nucleotides: 9. Germline lookup yields CDR1 SEHNR and CDR2 FQNEAQ (reference sequence). The CDR3 has 14 amino acids. CDR3 nucleotides: TGTGCCAGCAGCGACGGACAGGCGGCGGCTGAAGCTTTCTTT. Residues: CASSDGQAAAEAFF. The variable domain in full, with the rest retrieved from reference TRBV7-9 and TRBJ1-1, is DTGVSQNPRHKITKRGQNVTFRCDPISEHNRLYWYRQTLGQGPEFLTYFQNEAQLEKSRLLSDRFSAERPKGSFSTLEIQRTEQGDSAMYLCASSDGQAAAEAFFGQGTRLTVV.

The chain combines TRBV5-6 with TRBJ1-1, with D hard to call. The CDR3 contains 12 residues. CDR1 and CDR2 (germline): SGHDT, YYEEEE. V gave up 3 bases and J gave up 1 base, with 4 bases separating them. The CDR3 sequence: CASSYGNTEAFF. For the CDR3, the DNA is TGTGCCAGCAGCTACGGGAACACTGAAGCTTTCTTT.

V and J are TRBV18 and TRBJ2-7; D is ambiguous. The CDR3 length is 16 residues. Germline V gene data show CDR1 as KGHSH and CDR2 as LQKENI. Trimming shortened V by 1 base and J by 3 bases, and 16 bases separated the two germline ends. CDR3 residues: CASSPRLGMNHYEQYF. CDR3 coding DNA: TGTGCCAGCTCACCACGCCTGGGAATGAACCACTACGAGCAGTACTTC.

The rearrangement links TRBV14 to TRBJ1-1; D is unclear. V was clipped by 1 base and J by 3 bases, with 12 bases between them. The CDR3 has 15 amino acids. The germline V gene encodes CDR1 SGHDN and CDR2 FVKESK. CDR3 coding DNA: TGTGCCAGCAGCCAAGTCGCGGGAAGGCACACTGAAGCTTTCTTT. Its protein is CASSQVAGRHTEAFF.

In its sample, this clone was seen once. The chain combines TRBV30 with TRBJ1-1, with D tentatively TRBD1 (6 bases). Trimming stripped 0 bases from V and 0 bases from J, with 29 bases between. The CDR3 length is 21 residues. In germline, CDR1 is GTSNPN, CDR2 SVGIG (reference sequence). This CDR3 reads CAWSVWGAGMPHDLMNTEAFF. The DNA for the CDR3 is TGTGCCTGGAGTGTATGGGGGGCAGGGATGCCCCACGATTTGATGAACACTGAAGCTTTCTTT.